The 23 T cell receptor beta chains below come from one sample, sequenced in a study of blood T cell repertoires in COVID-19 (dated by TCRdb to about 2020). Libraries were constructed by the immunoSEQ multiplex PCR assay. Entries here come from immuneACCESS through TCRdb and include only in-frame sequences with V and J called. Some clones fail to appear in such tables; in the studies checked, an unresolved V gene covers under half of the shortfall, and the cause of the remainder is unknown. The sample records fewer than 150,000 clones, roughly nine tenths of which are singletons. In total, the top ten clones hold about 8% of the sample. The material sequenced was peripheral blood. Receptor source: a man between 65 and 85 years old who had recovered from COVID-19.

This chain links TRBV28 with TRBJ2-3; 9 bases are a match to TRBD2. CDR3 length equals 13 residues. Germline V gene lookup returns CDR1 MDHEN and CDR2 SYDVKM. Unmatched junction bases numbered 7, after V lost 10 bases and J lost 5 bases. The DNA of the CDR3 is TGTGCCATCTATAGCGGGGGAGGAGATACGCAGTATTTT. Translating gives CAIYSGGGDTQYF. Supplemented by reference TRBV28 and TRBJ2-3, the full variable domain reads DVKVTQSSRYLVKRTGEKVFLECVQDMDHENMFWYRQDPGLGLRLIYFSYDVKMKEKGDIPEGYSVSREKKERFSLILESASTNQTSMYLCAIYSGGGDTQYFGPGTRLTVL.

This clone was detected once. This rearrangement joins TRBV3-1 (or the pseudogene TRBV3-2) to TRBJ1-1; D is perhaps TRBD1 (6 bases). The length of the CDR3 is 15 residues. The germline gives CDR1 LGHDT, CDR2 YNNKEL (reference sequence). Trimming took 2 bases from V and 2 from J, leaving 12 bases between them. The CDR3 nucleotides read TGTGCCAGCAGCCAACTAGACAGGCAAAACACTGAAGCTTTCTTT. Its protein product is CASSQLDRQNTEAFF.

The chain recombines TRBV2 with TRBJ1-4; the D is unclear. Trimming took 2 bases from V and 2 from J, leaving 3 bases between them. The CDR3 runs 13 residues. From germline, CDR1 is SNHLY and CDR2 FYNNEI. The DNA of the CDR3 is TGTGCCAGCAGTGAACAGACTAATGAAAAACTGTTTTTT. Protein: CASSEQTNEKLFF.

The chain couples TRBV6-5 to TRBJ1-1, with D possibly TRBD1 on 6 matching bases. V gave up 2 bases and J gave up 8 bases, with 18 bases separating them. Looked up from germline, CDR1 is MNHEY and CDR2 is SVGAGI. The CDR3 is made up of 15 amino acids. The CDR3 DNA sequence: TGTGCCAGCAGTTACCTAAGTCACAGGGCCTTCGAAGCTTTCTTT. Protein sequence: CASSYLSHRAFEAFF.

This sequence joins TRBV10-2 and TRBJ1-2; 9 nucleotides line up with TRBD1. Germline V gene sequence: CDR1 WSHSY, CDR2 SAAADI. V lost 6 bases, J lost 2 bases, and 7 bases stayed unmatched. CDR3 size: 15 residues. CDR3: CASRPTGGNNYGYTF. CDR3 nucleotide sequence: TGCGCCAGCAGGCCAACAGGGGGCAACAACTATGGCTACACCTTC.

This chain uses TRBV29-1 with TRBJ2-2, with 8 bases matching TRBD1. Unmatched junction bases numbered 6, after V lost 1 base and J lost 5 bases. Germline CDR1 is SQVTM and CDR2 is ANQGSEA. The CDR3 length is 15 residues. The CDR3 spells CSVEGYQGATGELFF. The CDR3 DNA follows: TGCAGCGTTGAAGGGTACCAGGGGGCTACCGGGGAGCTGTTTTTT.

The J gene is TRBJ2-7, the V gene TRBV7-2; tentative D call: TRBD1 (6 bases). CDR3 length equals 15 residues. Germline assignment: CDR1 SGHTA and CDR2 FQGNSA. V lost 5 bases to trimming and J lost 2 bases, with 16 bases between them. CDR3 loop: CASSPRPQGTYEQYF. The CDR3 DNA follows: TGTGCCAGCAGCCCCCGTCCCCAGGGGACCTACGAGCAGTACTTC.

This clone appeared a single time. CDR3 sequence reads: CASSPRRGDSYEQYF. Written as DNA, the CDR3 is TGTGCCAGCAGTCCCCGAAGGGGCGATTCCTACGAGCAGTACTTC. The chain combines TRBV27 with TRBJ2-7; TRBD1 is a possible D gene (5 bases). Germline CDR1 reads MNHEY; CDR2 reads SMNVEV (reference sequence). This CDR3 is built from 15 residues. V was trimmed by 5 bases and J by 1 base, leaving 15 bases between them.

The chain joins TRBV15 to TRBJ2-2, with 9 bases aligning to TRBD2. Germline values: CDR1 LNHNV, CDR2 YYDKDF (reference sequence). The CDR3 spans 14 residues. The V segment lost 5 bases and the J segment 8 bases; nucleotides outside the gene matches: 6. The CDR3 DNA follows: TGTGCCACCAGCGGAGCGGGAGGCCGAGGGGAGCTGTTTTTT. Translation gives CATSGAGGRGELFF.

Here the CDR3 DNA reads TGTGCCAGCAGCCGCGGGGGGAGAGAAAAACTGTTTTTT. The encoded protein is CASSRGGREKLFF. V usage is TRBV2 and J usage is TRBJ1-4; TRBD1 is a possible D gene (5 bases). Germline V gives CDR1 SNHLY, CDR2 FYNNEI. CDR3 length equals 13 residues. Trimming pared 6 bases from V and 8 bases from J, leaving 13 bases between.

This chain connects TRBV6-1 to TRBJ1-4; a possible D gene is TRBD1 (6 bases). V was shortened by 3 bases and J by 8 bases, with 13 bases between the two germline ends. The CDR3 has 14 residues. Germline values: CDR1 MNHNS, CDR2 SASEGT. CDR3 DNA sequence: TGTGCCAGCAGTGATCTTCAGGGGTTAGAAAAACTGTTTTTT. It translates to CASSDLQGLEKLFF.

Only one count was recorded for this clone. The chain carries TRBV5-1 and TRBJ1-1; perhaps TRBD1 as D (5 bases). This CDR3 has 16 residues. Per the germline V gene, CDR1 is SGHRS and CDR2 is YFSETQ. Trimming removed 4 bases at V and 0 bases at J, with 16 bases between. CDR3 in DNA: TGCGCCAGCAGCCGCGGGACGTGGGGCATGAACACTGAAGCTTTCTTT. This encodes CASSRGTWGMNTEAFF.

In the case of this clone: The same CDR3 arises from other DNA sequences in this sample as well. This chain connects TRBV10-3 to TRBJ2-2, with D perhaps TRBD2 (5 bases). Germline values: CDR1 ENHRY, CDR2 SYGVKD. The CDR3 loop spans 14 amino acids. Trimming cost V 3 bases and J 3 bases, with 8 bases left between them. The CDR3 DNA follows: TGTGCCATCAGTGAAGTCGGGGACACCGGGGAGCTGTTTTTT. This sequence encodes CAISEVGDTGELFF.

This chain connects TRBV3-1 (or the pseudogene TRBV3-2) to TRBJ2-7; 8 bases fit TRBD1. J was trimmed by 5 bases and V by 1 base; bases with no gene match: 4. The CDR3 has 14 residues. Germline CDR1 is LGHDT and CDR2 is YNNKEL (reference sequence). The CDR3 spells CASSQAARGHEQYF. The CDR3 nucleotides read TGTGCCAGCAGCCAAGCGGCCAGGGGGCACGAGCAGTACTTC.

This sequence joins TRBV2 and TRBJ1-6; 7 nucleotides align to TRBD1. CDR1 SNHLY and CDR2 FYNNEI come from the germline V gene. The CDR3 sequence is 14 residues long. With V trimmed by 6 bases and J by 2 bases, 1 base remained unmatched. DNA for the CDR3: TGTGCCAGCAGCGGGACAGCCTATAATTCACCCCTCCACTTT. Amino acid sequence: CASSGTAYNSPLHF. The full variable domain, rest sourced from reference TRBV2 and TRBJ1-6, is EPEVTQTPSHQVTQMGQEVILRCVPISNHLYFYWYRQILGQKVEFLVSFYNNEISEKSEIFDDQFSVERPDGSNFTLKIRSTKLEDSAMYFCASSGTAYNSPLHFGNGTRLTVT.

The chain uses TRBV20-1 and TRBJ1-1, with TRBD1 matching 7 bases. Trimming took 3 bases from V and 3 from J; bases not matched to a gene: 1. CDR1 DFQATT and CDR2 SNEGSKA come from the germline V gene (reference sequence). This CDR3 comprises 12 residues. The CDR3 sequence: CSASGQDTEAFF. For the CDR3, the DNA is TGCAGTGCTAGTGGACAGGACACTGAAGCTTTCTTT.

The CDR3 region has the DNA TGTGCCAGCACCTCGATGGGACAGCTTTCTGGAAACACCATATATTTT. Its protein is CASTSMGQLSGNTIYF. This rearrangement joins TRBV11-2 to TRBJ1-3; 7 nucleotides line up with TRBD1. Germline V lookup: CDR1 SGHAT, CDR2 FQNNGV. The J segment lost 1 base and the V segment lost 7 bases, leaving 10 bases of the junction unmatched. The CDR3 consists of 16 residues. The full variable domain, rest sourced from reference TRBV11-2 and TRBJ1-3, is EAGVAQSPRYKIIEKRQSVAFWCNPISGHATLYWYQQILGQGPKLLIQFQNNGVVDDSQLPKDRFSAERLKGVDSTLKIQPAKLEDSAVYLCASTSMGQLSGNTIYFGEGSWLTVV.

CDR3 amino acids: CATSTGGANTGELFF. The CDR3 nucleotides read TGTGCCACCAGCACAGGGGGCGCGAACACCGGGGAGCTGTTTTTT. This sequence joins TRBV15 and TRBJ2-2, with TRBD1 identical over 8 bases. The CDR3 contains 15 residues. Germline CDR1 and CDR2: LNHNV and YYDKDF (reference sequence). The J segment lost 0 bases and the V segment lost 4 bases, leaving 1 base of the junction unmatched.

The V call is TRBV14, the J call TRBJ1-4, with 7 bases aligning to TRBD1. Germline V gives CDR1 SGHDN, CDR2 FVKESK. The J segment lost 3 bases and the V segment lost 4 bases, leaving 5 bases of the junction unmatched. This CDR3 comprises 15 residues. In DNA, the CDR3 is TGTGCCAGCAGCCTCCGGGACAGACCTAATGAAAAACTGTTTTTT. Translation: CASSLRDRPNEKLFF.

In DNA form, the CDR3 reads TGTGCCAGCAGGGAACCGGGGGGAGAGCAGTACTTC. Translated, it gives CASREPGGEQYF. V and J are TRBV28 and TRBJ2-7; TRBD2 matches at 7 bases. The trim removed 6 bases at V and 7 bases at J, leaving 6 bases unmatched. The CDR3 consists of 12 residues. Germline V gene sequence: CDR1 MDHEN, CDR2 SYDVKM.

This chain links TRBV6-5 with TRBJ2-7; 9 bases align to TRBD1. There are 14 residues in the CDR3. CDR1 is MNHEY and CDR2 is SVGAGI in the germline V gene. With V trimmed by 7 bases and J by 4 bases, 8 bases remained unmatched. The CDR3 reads CASTLTGGEYEQYF. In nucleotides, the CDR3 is TGTGCCAGCACCCTGACAGGGGGTGAGTACGAGCAGTACTTC.

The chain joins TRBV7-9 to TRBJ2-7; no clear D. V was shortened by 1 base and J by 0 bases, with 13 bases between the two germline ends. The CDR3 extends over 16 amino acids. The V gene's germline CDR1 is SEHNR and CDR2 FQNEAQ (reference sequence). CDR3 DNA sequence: TGTGCCAGCAGCTTAGAACGAGCGCGCAGCTCCTACGAGCAGTACTTC. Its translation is CASSLERARSSYEQYF.

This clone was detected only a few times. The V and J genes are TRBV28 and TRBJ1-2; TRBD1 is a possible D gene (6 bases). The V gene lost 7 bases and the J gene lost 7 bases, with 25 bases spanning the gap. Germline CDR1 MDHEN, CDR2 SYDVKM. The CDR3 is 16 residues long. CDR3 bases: TGTGCCAGCATCCCCTCCGGGGGGGCGGGGAGAGGTGGCTACACCTTC. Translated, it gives CASIPSGGAGRGGYTF.